Listed below are T cell receptor beta chains from one sample, sequenced in a study of Ad26.COV2.S vaccination and SARS-CoV-2 variants. Profiled with immunoSEQ multiplex PCR; TCRdb holds only in-frame clones, not every one. Counted here are around 300,000 clones, about 87% occurring once; the ten biggest clones make up 6.4%. The sample consisted of peripheral blood, taken in a trial of Ad26.COV2.S vaccine versus placebo. The receptors were gathered from a person between 18 and 65 years old who received the Ad26.COV2.S COVID-19 vaccine or a placebo. The CDR3 runs from the conserved cysteine through the conserved F or W. A D gene is named only where the DNA matches it firmly. Not all rows give a size; the values are once, few, many and, for expanded clones, a class.

V gene	clone size	J gene	D gene	CDR3 DNA	CDR3 protein
TRBV7-8	NA	TRBJ2-7	TRBD1	TGTGCCAGCAGAGACAGGGGTGCGGGGTGGTACGAGCAGTACTTC	CASRDRGAGWYEQYF
TRBV6-2/TRBV6-3	NA	TRBJ2-6	NA	TGTGCCAGCAGTCGAACAGGGGGGGCTGGGGCCAACGTCCTGACTTTC	CASSRTGGAGANVLTF
TRBV29-1	NA	TRBJ2-1	NA	TGCAGCGTTGAACCCTGGGGACTTTACAATGAGCAGTTCTTC	CSVEPWGLYNEQFF
TRBV30	NA	TRBJ1-1	NA	TGTGCCTGGAATGAGGGGCACCAGAACACTGAAGCTTTCTTT	CAWNEGHQNTEAFF
TRBV28	NA	TRBJ1-1	NA	TGTGCCAGTTTCGAGGGCGAAGCTTTCTTT	CASFEGEAFF
TRBV4-1	NA	TRBJ2-2	NA	TGCGCCAGCAGCTCTTTGGCCGGGGAGCTGTTTTTT	CASSSLAGELFF
TRBV9	NA	TRBJ2-1	TRBD2	TGTGCCAGCAGCGCGCCATGGAAGGGACTAGCGGGAGAGAATGAGCAGTTCTTC	CASSAPWKGLAGENEQFF
TRBV24-1	NA	TRBJ2-5	NA	TGTGCCACCAGTGAATCCGACTGGGGAGAGACCCAGTACTTC	CATSESDWGETQYF
TRBV6-2/TRBV6-3	NA	TRBJ1-2	NA	TGTGCCAGCAGCCCCATGGAGTCTAACTATGGCTACACCTTC	CASSPMESNYGYTF
TRBV3-1/TRBV3-2	once	TRBJ2-7	NA	TGTGCCAGCAGCGGGGTCTACGAGCAGTACTTC	CASSGVYEQYF
TRBV6-2/TRBV6-3	NA	TRBJ2-4	NA	TGTGCCAGCAGTTCGGGATCGAAAGGCGGCATTCAGTACTTC	CASSSGSKGGIQYF
TRBV7-6	NA	TRBJ2-1	NA	TGTGCCAGCAGCTTTATCCAGGGACGACCTTACAATGAGCAGTTCTTC	CASSFIQGRPYNEQFF
TRBV6-2/TRBV6-3	NA	TRBJ1-2	NA	TGTGCCAGCAGTTACCCGACAGCTAACTATGGCTACACCTTC	CASSYPTANYGYTF
TRBV5-1	NA	TRBJ2-3	NA	TGCGCCAGCAGCTTACAGGCTCTAAGCACAGATACGCAGTATTTT	CASSLQALSTDTQYF
TRBV4-2	NA	TRBJ2-7	NA	TGTGCCAGCAGCCAATCGACAGGCCCTTACGAGCAGTACTTC	CASSQSTGPYEQYF
TRBV28	NA	TRBJ1-2	NA	TGTGCCAGCACTTCGGGTTCAGGCTACACCTTC	CASTSGSGYTF
TRBV11-2	NA	TRBJ2-2	NA	TGTGCCAGCAGCACGAATCCGGGACACTTGAACACCGGGGAGCTGTTTTTT	CASSTNPGHLNTGELFF
TRBV3-1/TRBV3-2	few	TRBJ1-1	NA	TGTGCCAGCAGCCAAGCGGGGGCAGGGACTGAAGCTTTCTTT	CASSQAGAGTEAFF
TRBV28	NA	TRBJ2-2	TRBD1	TGTGCCAGCAGTCCCGGGACAGTCCTCACCGGGGAGCTGTTTTTT	CASSPGTVLTGELFF
TRBV28	NA	TRBJ1-4	TRBD1	TGTGCCAGCAGCCTTCCTCGGGACAGCGAAAAACTGTTTTTT	CASSLPRDSEKLFF
TRBV11-2	once	TRBJ2-7	NA	TGTGCCAGCAGCCTAACCGGTGACGAGCAGTACTTC	CASSLTGDEQYF
TRBV29-1	NA	TRBJ2-2	TRBD1	TGCAGCGCACTGGGACAGAACACTAACACCGGGGAGCTGTTTTTT	CSALGQNTNTGELFF
TRBV7-8	NA	TRBJ2-2	NA	TGTGCCAGCAGCTTAGCGGTTGTCGGGGAGCTGTTTTTT	CASSLAVVGELFF
TRBV6-2/TRBV6-3	NA	TRBJ1-1	NA	TGTGCCAGCAGCGAATGGGGGGCGAACACTGAAGCTTTCTTT	CASSEWGANTEAFF